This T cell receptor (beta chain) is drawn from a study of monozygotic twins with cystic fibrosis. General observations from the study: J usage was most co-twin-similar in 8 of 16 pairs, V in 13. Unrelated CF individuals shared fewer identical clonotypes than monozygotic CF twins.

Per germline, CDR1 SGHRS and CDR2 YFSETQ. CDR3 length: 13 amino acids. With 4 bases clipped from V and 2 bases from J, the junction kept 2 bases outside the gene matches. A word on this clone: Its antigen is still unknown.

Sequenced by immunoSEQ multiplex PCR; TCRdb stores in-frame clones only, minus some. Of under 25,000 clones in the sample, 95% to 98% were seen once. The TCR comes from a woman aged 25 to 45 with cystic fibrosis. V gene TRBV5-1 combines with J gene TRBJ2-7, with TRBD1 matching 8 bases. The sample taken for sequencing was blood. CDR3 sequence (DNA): TGCGCCAGCAGCATGGGACAGGCCTACGAGCAGTACTTC. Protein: CASSMGQAYEQYF.